Listed below are T cell receptor beta chains from one sample, sequenced in a study of T cell changes during pregnancy in multiple sclerosis. Repertoires were generated with immunoSEQ multiplex PCR, while TCRdb's copy carries only in-frame clones and drops some. The sample holds roughly 100,000 clones; around 91% are singletons and the top ten take roughly 0.93%. The sample here was peripheral blood, taken after pregnancy. The origin of the receptors is a female donor with multiple sclerosis, enrolled in a pregnancy study. The CDR3 runs from the conserved cysteine through the conserved F or W. The order of the fields is clone size, J gene, V gene, D gene, CDR3 protein, CDR3 DNA. D genes are given only for firm matches. Clone size is stated in some rows and not others, as once, few, many or a class when expanded.

. TRBJ2-5 TRBV28 . CASSLLRETQYF TGTGCCAGCAGTTTACTGCGGGAGACCCAGTACTTC
. TRBJ2-3 TRBV4-1 TRBD2 CASSQDHASGASSTDTQYF TGCGCCAGCAGCCAAGACCATGCTAGCGGGGCTTCTAGCACAGATACGCAGTATTTT
. TRBJ2-7 TRBV19 . CASSIAGYGPYEQYF TGTGCCAGTAGTATAGCCGGGTACGGCCCCTACGAGCAGTACTTC
. TRBJ2-1 TRBV6-4 . CASSDGRGGGYNEQFF TGTGCCAGCAGTGACGGGAGGGGAGGGGGCTACAATGAGCAGTTCTTC
. TRBJ2-7 TRBV28 . CASSFSGEQYF TGTGCCAGCAGTTTTTCCGGGGAGCAGTACTTC
. TRBJ2-2 TRBV27 . CASSRRLDHTGELFF TGTGCCAGCAGCCGTCGACTAGATCACACCGGGGAGCTGTTTTTT
. TRBJ1-5 TRBV5-1 TRBD1 CASSEGGTNQPQHF TGCGCCAGCAGCGAAGGGGGCACCAATCAGCCCCAGCATTTT
once TRBJ2-2 TRBV6-1 . CASSGRQRGELFF TGTGCCAGCAGTGGGAGACAGCGCGGGGAGCTGTTTTTT
. TRBJ1-1 TRBV25-1 TRBD1 CASCGQGATEAFF TGTGCCAGTTGCGGACAGGGGGCAACTGAAGCTTTCTTT
. TRBJ2-2 TRBV7-9 TRBD1 CASSSSDRGTGELFF TGTGCCAGCAGCTCTTCGGACAGGGGGACCGGGGAGCTGTTTTTT
. TRBJ2-3 TRBV9 . CASSVVGIAGRDTQYF TGTGCCAGCAGCGTAGTCGGGATCGCGGGCCGGGATACGCAGTATTTT
. TRBJ2-6 TRBV4-1 TRBD1 CASGRDSKLSGANVLTF TGCGCCAGCGGCAGGGACAGCAAGCTCTCTGGGGCCAACGTCCTGACTTTC
. TRBJ1-2 TRBV28 . CASSSAPRWGHNYGYTF TGTGCCAGCAGTTCAGCACCCAGATGGGGGCACAACTATGGCTACACCTTC
. TRBJ2-1 TRBV4-3 TRBD2 CASSSGLAGAREQFF TGCGCCAGCAGCTCCGGACTAGCGGGGGCGAGGGAGCAGTTCTTC
. TRBJ2-1 TRBV7-9 TRBD2 CASSSFRGSNEQFF TGTGCCAGCAGCTCGTTTCGCGGGAGCAATGAGCAGTTCTTC
. TRBJ2-1 TRBV7-2 TRBD1 CASSQGTVAYNEQFF TGTGCCAGCAGCCAAGGGACAGTAGCCTACAATGAGCAGTTCTTC
. TRBJ1-1 TRBV30 TRBD1 CAWSGQGGVTEAFF TGTGCCTGGAGTGGACAGGGCGGTGTCACTGAAGCTTTCTTT
. TRBJ1-5 TRBV27 . CASSFSNQPQHF TGTGCCAGCTCCTTCAGCAATCAGCCCCAGCATTTT
. TRBJ2-7 TRBV27 TRBD2 CASSPRVAGGLEQYF TGTGCCAGCAGTCCCAGGGTAGCGGGAGGGCTTGAGCAGTACTTC
. TRBJ2-1 TRBV9 . CASSVLEGGAPGEQFF TGTGCCAGCAGCGTACTTGAGGGGGGGGCCCCAGGGGAGCAGTTCTTC
once TRBJ1-1 TRBV7-3 . CASSWFLGTEAFF TGTGCCAGCAGCTGGTTTCTCGGCACTGAAGCTTTCTTT
. TRBJ2-7 TRBV7-9 . CASSLGSGYEQYF TGTGCCAGCAGCTTAGGTAGCGGATACGAGCAGTACTTC
. TRBJ1-6 TRBV9 . CASSATGYYNSPLHF TGTGCCAGCAGCGCCACAGGGTACTATAATTCACCCCTCCACTTT
. TRBJ2-7 TRBV9 TRBD1 CASSPGTGGRTYEQYF TGTGCCAGCAGTCCTGGGACAGGGGGCAGGACCTACGAGCAGTACTTC
. TRBJ1-5 TRBV19 . CASSMAGRGNQPQHF TGTGCCAGTAGTATGGCGGGGAGGGGCAATCAGCCCCAGCATTTT
once TRBJ1-2 TRBV5-1 TRBD1 CASSETGGRGYTF TGCGCCAGCAGCGAGACAGGGGGCCGGGGCTACACCTTC